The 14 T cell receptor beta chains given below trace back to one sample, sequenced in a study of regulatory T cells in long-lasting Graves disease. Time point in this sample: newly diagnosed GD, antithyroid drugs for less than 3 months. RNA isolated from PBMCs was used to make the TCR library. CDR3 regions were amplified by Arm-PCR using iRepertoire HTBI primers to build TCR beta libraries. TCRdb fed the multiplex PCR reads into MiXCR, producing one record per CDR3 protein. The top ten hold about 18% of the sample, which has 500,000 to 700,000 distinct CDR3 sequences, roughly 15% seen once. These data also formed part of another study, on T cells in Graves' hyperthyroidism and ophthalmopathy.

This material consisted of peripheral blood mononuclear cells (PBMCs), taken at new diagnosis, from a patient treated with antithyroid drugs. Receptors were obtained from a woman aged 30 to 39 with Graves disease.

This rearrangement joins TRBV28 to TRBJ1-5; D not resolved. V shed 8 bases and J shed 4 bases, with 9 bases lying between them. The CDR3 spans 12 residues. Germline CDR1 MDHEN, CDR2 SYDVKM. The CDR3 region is CASQTGNQPQHF. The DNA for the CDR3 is TGTGCCAGCCAAACGGGGAATCAGCCCCAGCATTTT.

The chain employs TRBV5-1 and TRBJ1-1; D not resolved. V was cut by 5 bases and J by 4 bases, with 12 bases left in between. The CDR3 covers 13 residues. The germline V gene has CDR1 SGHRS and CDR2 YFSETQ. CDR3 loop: CASRDGTLTEAFF. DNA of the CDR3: TGCGCCAGCAGGGATGGAACCCTCACTGAAGCTTTCTTT.

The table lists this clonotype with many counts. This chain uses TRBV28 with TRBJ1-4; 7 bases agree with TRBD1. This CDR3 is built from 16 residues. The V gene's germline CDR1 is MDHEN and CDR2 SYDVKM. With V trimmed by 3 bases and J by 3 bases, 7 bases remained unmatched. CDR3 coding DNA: TGTGCCAGCAGTTTGAGGGGGCGGGTATCTAATGAAAAACTGTTTTTT. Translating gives CASSLRGRVSNEKLFF.

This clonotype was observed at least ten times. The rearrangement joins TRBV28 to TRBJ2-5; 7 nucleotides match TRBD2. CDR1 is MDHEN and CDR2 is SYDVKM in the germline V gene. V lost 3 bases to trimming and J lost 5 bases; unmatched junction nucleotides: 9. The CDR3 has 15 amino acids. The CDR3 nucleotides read TGTGCCAGCAGTTTTATTGGCGGGAGCCGGGAGACCCAGTACTTC. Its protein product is CASSFIGGSRETQYF.

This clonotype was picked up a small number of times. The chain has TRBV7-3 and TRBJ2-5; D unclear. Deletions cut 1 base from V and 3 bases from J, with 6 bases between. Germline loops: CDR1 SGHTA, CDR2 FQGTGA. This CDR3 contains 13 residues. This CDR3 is CASSLMREETQYF. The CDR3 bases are TGTGCCAGCAGCTTAATGAGAGAAGAGACCCAGTACTTC.

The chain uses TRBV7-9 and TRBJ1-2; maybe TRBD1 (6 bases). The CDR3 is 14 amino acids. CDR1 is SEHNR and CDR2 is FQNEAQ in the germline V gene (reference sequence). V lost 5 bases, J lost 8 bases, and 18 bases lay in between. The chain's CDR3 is CASSPVQGPGGYTF. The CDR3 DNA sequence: TGTGCCAGCAGCCCGGTACAGGGACCGGGCGGCTACACCTTC.

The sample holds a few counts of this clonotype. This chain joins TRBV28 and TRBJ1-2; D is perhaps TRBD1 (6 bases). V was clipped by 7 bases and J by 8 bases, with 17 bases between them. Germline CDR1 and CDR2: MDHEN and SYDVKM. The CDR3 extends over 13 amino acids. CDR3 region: CASIARRGGGYTF. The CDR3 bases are TGTGCCAGCATCGCCCGGAGAGGGGGAGGCTACACCTTC.

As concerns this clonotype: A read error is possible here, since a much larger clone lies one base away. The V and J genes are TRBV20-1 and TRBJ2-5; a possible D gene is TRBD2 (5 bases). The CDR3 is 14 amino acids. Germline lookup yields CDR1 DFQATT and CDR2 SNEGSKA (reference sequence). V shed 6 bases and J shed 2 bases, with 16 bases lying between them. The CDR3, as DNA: TGCAGTGCAGACCAGGAGGCTTTACAAGAGACCCAGTACTTC. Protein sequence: CSADQEALQETQYF.

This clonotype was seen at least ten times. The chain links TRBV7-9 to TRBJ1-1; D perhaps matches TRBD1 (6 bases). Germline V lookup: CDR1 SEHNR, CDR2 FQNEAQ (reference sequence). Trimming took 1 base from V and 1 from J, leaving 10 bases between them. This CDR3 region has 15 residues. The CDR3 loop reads CASSLGGRGNTEAFF. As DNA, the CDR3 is TGTGCCAGCAGCTTAGGCGGCAGGGGGAACACTGAAGCTTTCTTT. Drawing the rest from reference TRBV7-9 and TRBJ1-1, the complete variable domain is DTGVSQNPRHKITKRGQNVTFRCDPISEHNRLYWYRQTLGQGPEFLTYFQNEAQLEKSRLLSDRFSAERPKGSFSTLEIQRTEQGDSAMYLCASSLGGRGNTEAFFGQGTRLTVV.

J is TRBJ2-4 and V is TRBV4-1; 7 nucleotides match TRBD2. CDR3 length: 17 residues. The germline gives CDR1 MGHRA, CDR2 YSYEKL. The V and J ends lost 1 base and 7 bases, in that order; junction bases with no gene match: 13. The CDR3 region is CASSQVLAREGINIQYF. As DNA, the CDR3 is TGCGCCAGCAGCCAAGTTCTAGCCAGGGAGGGGATCAACATTCAGTACTTC.

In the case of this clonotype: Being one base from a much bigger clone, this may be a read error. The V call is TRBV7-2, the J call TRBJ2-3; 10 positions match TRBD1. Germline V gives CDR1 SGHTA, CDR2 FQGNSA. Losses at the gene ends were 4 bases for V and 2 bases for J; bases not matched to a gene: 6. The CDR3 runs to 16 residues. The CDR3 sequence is CASSYKTGGNTDTQYF. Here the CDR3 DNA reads TGTGCCAGCAGCTATAAGACAGGGGGCAACACAGATACGCAGTATTTT.

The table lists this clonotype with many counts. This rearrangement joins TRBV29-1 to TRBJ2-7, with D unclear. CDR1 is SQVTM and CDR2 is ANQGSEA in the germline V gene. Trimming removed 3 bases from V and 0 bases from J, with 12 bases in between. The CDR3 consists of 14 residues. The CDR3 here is CSVDLATNSYEQYF. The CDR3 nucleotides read TGCAGCGTTGATTTGGCCACAAACTCCTACGAGCAGTACTTC.

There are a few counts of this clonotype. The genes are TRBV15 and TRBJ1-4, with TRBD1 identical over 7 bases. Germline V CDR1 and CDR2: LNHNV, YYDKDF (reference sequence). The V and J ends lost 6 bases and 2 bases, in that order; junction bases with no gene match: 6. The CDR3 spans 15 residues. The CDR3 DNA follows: TGTGCCACCAGAGGAACAGGGGCGACTAATGAAAAACTGTTTTTT. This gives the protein CATRGTGATNEKLFF.

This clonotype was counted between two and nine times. The CDR3 sequence: CATSDSLGRNSYNEQFF. CDR3 in DNA: TGTGCCACCAGTGATTCGCTTGGGAGAAACTCCTACAATGAGCAGTTCTTC. This chain connects TRBV24-1 to TRBJ2-1; possibly TRBD2 for D (5 bases). Trimming shortened V by 2 bases and J by 0 bases, and 13 bases separated the two germline ends. Germline values: CDR1 KGHDR, CDR2 SFDVKD. The CDR3 loop spans 17 amino acids.